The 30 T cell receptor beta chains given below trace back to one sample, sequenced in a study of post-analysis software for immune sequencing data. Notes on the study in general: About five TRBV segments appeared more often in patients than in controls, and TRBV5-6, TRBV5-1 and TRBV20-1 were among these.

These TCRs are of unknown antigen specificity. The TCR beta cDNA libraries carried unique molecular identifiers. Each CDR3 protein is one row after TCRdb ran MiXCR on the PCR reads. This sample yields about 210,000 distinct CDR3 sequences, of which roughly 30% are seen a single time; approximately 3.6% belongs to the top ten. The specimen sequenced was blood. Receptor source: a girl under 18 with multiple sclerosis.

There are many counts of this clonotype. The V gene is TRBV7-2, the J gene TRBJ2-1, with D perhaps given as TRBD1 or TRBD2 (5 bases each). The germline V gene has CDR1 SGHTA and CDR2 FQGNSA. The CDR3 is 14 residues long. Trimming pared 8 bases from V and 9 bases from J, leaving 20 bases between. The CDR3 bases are TGTGCCAGCTCTGATGGGGGAAGATTGAGTGAGCAGTTCTTC. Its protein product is CASSDGGRLSEQFF.

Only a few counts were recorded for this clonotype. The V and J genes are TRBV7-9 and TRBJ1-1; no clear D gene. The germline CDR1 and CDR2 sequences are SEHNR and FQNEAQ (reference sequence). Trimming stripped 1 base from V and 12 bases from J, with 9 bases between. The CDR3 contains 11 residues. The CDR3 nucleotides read TGTGCCAGCAGCTTAGAGGTCCCTACTTTCTTT. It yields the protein CASSLEVPTFF.

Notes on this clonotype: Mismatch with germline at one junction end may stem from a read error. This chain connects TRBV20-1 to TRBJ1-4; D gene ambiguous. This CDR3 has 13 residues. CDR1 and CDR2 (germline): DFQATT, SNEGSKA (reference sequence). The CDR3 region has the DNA TGCAGTGCCAGAGACTCGGGTAATGAAAAACTGTTTTTT. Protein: CSARDSGNEKLFF.

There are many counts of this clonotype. The CDR3 DNA is TGTGCCAGCAATAAGGGGGGAATTGCAACTAATGAAAAACTGTTTTTT. It codes for CASNKGGIATNEKLFF. The chain uses TRBV9 and TRBJ1-4; TRBD1 might be the D (6 bases). The CDR3 spans 16 residues. CDR1 is SGDLS, CDR2 YYNGEE, per germline. V shed 6 bases and J shed 0 bases, with 15 bases lying between them.

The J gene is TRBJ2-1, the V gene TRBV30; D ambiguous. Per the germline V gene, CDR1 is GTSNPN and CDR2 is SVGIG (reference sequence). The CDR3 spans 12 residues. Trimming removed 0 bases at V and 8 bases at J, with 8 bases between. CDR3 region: CAWSVLGYEQFF. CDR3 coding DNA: TGTGCCTGGAGTGTACTGGGGTATGAGCAGTTCTTC.

CDR3 bases: TGTGCCAGCAGTTTTACCGACAGGCTAAGGGGCTGTGGCTACACCTTC. Translating it yields CASSFTDRLRGCGYTF. The chain couples TRBV6-2 or TRBV6-3 to TRBJ1-2; the D gene is possibly TRBD1 (6 bases). The germline gives CDR1 MNHEY, CDR2 SVGEGT. This CDR3 spans 16 amino acids. V lost 4 bases, J lost 7 bases, and 22 bases lay in between.

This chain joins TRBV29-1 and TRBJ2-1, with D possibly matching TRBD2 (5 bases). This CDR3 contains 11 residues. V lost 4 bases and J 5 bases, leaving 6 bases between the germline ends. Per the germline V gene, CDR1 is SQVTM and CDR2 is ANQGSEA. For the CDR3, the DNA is TGCAGCGTTGTGAGGGACAATGAGCAGTTCTTC. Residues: CSVVRDNEQFF.

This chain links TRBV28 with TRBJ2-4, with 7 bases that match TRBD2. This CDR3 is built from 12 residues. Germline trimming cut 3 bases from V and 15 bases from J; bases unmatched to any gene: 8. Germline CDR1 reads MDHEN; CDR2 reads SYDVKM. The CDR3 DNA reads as TGTGCCAGCAGTTTGAGCGGGAATGAGCGGTACTTC. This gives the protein CASSLSGNERYF.

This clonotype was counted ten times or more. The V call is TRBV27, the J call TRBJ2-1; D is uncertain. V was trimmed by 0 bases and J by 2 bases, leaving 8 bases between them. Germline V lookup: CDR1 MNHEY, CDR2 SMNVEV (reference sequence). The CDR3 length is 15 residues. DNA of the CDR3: TGTGCCAGCAGTTTATCTCGACGGCCCTACAATGAGCAGTTCTTC. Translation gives CASSLSRRPYNEQFF.

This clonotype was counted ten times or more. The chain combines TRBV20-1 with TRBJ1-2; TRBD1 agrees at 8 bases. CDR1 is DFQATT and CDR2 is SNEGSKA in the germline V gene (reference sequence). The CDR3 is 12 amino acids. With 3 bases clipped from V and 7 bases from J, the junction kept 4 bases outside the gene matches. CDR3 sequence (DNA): TGCAGTGCTAGCGAAACAGGGGGTGGCTACACCTTC. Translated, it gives CSASETGGGYTF.

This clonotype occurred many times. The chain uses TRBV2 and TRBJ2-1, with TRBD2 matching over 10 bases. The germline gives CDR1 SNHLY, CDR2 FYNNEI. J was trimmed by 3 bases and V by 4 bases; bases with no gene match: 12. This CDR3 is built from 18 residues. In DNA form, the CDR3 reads TGTGCCAGCAGTGGAAGGATACAGCGGGAGGGGATCTACAATGAGCAGTTCTTC. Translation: CASSGRIQREGIYNEQFF.

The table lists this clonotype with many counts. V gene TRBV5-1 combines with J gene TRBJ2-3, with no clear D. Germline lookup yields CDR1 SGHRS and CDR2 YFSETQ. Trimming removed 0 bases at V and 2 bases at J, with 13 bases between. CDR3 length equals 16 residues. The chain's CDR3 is CASSLAGFGPTDTQYF. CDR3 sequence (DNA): TGCGCCAGCAGCTTGGCTGGGTTCGGCCCCACAGATACGCAGTATTTT.

The CDR3 loop reads CASSINVDTEAFF. The CDR3, as DNA: TGTGCCAGCAGTATAAACGTAGACACTGAAGCTTTCTTT. The chain joins TRBV6-5 to TRBJ1-1; D is unclear. V lost 5 bases, J lost 3 bases, and 10 bases lay in between. The CDR3 sequence is 13 residues long. Per the germline V gene, CDR1 is MNHEY and CDR2 is SVGAGI.

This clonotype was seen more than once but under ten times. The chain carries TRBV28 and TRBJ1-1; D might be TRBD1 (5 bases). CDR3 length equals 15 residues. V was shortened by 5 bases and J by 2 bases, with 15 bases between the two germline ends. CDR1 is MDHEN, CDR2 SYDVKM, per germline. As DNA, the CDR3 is TGTGCCAGCAGTGCCGCGGGGGGGTCAAACACTGAAGCTTTCTTT. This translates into CASSAAGGSNTEAFF.

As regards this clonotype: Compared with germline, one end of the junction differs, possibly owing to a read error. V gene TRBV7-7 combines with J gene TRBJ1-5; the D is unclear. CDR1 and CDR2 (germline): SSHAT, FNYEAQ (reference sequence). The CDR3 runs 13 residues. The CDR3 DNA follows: TGTGCTAGCAGCCCCCAACCCGGCGAGCCCCAGCATTTT. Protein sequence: CASSPQPGEPQHF.

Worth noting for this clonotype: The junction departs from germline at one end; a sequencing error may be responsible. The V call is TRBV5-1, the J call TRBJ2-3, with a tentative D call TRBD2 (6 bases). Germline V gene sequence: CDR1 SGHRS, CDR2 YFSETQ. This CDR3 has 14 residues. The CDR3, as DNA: TGCACCAGCTGCCCGGTGGGCGGGATGGATACGCAGTATTTT. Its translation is CTSCPVGGMDTQYF.

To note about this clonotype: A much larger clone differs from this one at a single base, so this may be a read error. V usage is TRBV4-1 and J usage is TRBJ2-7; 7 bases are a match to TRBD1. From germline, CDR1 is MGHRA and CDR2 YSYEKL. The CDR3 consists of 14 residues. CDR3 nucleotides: TGCGCCAGCAGCCAACCCGGGACAGCCTACGAGCGGTACTTC. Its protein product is CASSQPGTAYERYF.

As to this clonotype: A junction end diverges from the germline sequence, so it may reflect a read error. In DNA form, the CDR3 reads TGCGCCGGCAGCTTGACTCCAGACAGGGGGTTATACGAGCAGTACTTC. Amino acid sequence: CAGSLTPDRGLYEQYF. This chain links TRBV5-1 with TRBJ2-7; 9 bases map to TRBD1. The CDR3 covers 16 residues. Germline CDR1 reads SGHRS; CDR2 reads YFSETQ. The full variable domain, in which reference TRBV5-1 and TRBJ2-7 provide the parts outside the CDR3, is KAGVTQTPRYLIKTRGQQVTLSCSPISGHRSVSWYQQTPGQGLQFLFEYFSETQRNKGNFPGRFSGRQFSNSRSEMNVSTLELGDSALYLCAGSLTPDRGLYEQYFGPGTRLTVT.

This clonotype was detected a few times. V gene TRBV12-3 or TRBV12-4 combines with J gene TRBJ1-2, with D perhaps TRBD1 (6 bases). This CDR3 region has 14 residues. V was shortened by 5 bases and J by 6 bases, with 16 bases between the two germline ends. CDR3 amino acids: CASSRGGQGNGYTF. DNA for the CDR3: TGTGCCAGCAGTCGAGGGGGTCAGGGCAATGGCTACACCTTC.

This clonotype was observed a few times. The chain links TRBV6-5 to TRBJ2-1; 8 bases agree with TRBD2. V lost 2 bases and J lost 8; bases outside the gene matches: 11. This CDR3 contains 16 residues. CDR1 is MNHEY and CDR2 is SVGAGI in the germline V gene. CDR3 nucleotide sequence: TGTGCCAGCAGTTACGAGGGTGGAGCGGGAGCCGATGAGCAGTTCTTC. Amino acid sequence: CASSYEGGAGADEQFF.

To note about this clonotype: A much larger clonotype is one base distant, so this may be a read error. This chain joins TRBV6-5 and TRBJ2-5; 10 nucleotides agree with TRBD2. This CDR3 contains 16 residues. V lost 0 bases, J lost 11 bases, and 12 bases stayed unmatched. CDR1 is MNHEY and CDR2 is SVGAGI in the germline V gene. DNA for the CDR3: TGTGCCAGCAGTTACTCTGCTAGCGGGGGACAAAATGAGCAGTACTTC. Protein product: CASSYSASGGQNEQYF.

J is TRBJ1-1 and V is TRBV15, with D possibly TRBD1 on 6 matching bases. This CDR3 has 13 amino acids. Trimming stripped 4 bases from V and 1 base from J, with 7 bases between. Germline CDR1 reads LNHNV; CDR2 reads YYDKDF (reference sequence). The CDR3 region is CATSKGQNTEAFF. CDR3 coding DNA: TGTGCCACCAGCAAGGGACAGAACACTGAAGCTTTCTTT.

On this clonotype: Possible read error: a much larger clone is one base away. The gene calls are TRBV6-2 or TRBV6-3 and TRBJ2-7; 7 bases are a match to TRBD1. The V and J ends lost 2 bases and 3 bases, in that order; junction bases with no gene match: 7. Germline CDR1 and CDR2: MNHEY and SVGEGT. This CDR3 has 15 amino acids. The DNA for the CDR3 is TGTGCCAGCAGTTACAGGACAGGCGGACGCTACGAGCAGTACTTC. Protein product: CASSYRTGGRYEQYF.

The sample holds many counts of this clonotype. CDR3 sequence reads: CASNPKTDTQYF. For the CDR3, the DNA is TGTGCCAGCAACCCGAAGACAGATACGCAGTATTTT. The chain uses TRBV7-9 and TRBJ2-3; D unresolved. Trimming stripped 7 bases from V and 3 bases from J, with 8 bases between. The CDR3 consists of 12 residues. The germline gives CDR1 SEHNR, CDR2 FQNEAQ (reference sequence).

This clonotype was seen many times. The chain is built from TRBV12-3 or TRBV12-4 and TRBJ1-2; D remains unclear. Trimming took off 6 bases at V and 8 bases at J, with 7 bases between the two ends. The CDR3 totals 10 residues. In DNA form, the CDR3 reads TGTGCCAGCAGCATGAGGGGCTACACCTTC. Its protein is CASSMRGYTF.

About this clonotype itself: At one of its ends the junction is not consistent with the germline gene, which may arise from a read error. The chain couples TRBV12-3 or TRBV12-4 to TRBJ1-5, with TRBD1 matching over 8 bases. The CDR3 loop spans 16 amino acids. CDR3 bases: TGTGCCAGCAGTACTCCTACAGGGGGGAGCAGTCAGCCCCAGCATTTT. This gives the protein CASSTPTGGSSQPQHF.

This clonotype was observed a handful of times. In DNA, the CDR3 is TGCAGTGCTCGCCGAGAGGGCCGGACCTACGAGCAGTTCTTC. This codes for CSARREGRTYEQFF. The rearrangement joins TRBV20-1 to TRBJ2-1, with D maybe TRBD2 (5 bases). Trimming removed 5 bases at V and 10 bases at J, with 21 bases between. CDR3 length equals 14 residues. Germline V CDR1 and CDR2: DFQATT, SNEGSKA (reference sequence).

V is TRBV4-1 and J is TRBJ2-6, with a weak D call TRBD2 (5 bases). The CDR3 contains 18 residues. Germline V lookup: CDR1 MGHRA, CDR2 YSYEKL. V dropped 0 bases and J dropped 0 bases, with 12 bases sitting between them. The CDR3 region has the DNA TGCGCCAGCAGCCAAGAGCCGGGATGCCACTCTGGGGCCAACGTCCTGACTTTC. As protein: CASSQEPGCHSGANVLTF.

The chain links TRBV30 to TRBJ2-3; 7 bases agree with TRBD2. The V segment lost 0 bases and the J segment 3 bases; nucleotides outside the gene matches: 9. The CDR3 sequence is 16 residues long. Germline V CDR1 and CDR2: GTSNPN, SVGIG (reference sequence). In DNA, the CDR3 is TGTGCCTGGAGTGTTCTCTGCCGGGAGGTTACAGATACGCAGTATTTT. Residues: CAWSVLCREVTDTQYF. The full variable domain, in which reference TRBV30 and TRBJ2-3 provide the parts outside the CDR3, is SQTIHQWPATLVQPVGSPLSLECTVEGTSNPNLYWYRQAAGRGLQLLFYSVGIGQISSEVPQNLSASRPQDRQFILSSKKLLLSDSGFYLCAWSVLCREVTDTQYFGPGTRLTVL.

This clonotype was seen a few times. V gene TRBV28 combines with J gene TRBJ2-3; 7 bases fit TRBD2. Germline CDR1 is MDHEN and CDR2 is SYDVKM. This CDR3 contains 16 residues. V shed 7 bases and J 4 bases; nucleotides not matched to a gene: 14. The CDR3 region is CASTLAGARRSDTQYF. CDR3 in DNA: TGTGCCAGCACCCTTGCGGGAGCACGACGTTCAGATACGCAGTATTTT. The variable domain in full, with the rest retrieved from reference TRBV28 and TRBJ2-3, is DVKVTQSSRYLVKRTGEKVFLECVQDMDHENMFWYRQDPGLGLRLIYFSYDVKMKEKGDIPEGYSVSREKKERFSLILESASTNQTSMYLCASTLAGARRSDTQYFGPGTRLTVL.